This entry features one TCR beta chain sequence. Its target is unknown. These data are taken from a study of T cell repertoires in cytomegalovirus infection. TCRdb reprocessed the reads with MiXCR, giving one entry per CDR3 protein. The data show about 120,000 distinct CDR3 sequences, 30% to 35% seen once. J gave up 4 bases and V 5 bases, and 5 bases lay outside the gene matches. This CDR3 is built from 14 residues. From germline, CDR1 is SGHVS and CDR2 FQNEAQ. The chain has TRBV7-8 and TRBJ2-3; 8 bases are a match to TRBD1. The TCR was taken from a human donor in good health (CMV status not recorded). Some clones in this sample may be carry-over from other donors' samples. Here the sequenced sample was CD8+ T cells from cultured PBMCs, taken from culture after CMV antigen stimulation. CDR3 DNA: TGTGCCAGCAGCACCGAGACAGGGGCAGATACGCAGTATTTT. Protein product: CASSTETGADTQYF. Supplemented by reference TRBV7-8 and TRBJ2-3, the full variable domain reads GAGVSQSPRYKVAKRGQDVALRCDPISGHVSLFWYQQALGQGPEFLTYFQNEAQLDKSGLPSDRFFAERPEGSVSTLKIQRTQQEDSAVYLCASSTETGADTQYFGPGTRLTVL.